Given below is one T cell receptor beta chain in context. Produced via immunoSEQ multiplex PCR; TCRdb's table is partial and in-frame only. The table has under 350,000 clones, roughly 91% seen once. This entry is derived from a study of shared clonotypes between healthy human individuals. V was pared by 6 bases and J by 5 bases, with 11 bases of the junction left unmatched. The CDR3 has 15 amino acids. Germline loops: CDR1 MNHEY, CDR2 SVGAGI. The origin of this receptor is a man aged 18-30 years in good health. The chain has TRBV6-5 and TRBJ2-5; 8 nucleotides match TRBD1. The sample was memory CD8+ T cells sorted from blood. Subset here: CD45RO+ cells pooled with CCR7-negative TemRA cells. CDR3 sequence (DNA): TGTGCCAGCAGCTCTCGACAGGGGAGAAGGGAGACCCAGTACTTC. Translated, it gives CASSSRQGRRETQYF.